This passage covers 26 T cell receptor beta chains from one sample sequenced in a study of blood T cell repertoires in COVID-19. The repertoire was sequenced with immunoSEQ multiplex PCR; TCRdb's copy has only in-frame clones and lacks some. The table has about 340,000 clones, around nine tenths seen once. The sequencing sample was made of peripheral blood. Source of these receptors: a woman between 65 and 79 years old with COVID-19, enrolled during active disease.

The chain has TRBV11-3 and TRBJ2-1; 16 nucleotides agree with TRBD2. Unmatched junction bases numbered 2, after V lost 4 bases and J lost 2 bases. Germline CDR1 reads SGHNT; CDR2 reads YENEEA. The CDR3 loop spans 17 amino acids. For the CDR3, the DNA is TGTGCCAGCAGCTCCGGGACTAGCGGGGGGGCCTACAATGAGCAGTTCTTC. Amino acid sequence: CASSSGTSGGAYNEQFF. Drawing the rest from reference TRBV11-3 and TRBJ2-1, the complete variable domain is EAGVVQSPRYKIIEKKQPVAFWCNPISGHNTLYWYLQNLGQGPELLIRYENEEAVDDSQLPKDRFSAERLKGVDSTLKIQPAELGDSAVYLCASSSGTSGGAYNEQFFGPGTRLTVL.

The V call is TRBV27, the J call TRBJ1-1, with 7 bases identical to TRBD1. After removal of 0 bases from V and 7 bases from J, the junction contained 8 bases not matched to a gene. CDR3 size: 15 residues. Per germline, CDR1 MNHEY and CDR2 SMNVEV (reference sequence). CDR3 nucleotide sequence: TGTGCCAGCAGTTTATCGTATGCAGGGGGTAATGAAGCTTTCTTT. This codes for CASSLSYAGGNEAFF.

The rearrangement links TRBV7-9 to TRBJ1-3; unclear D gene. CDR1 and CDR2 from the germline V gene are SEHNR and FQNEAQ (reference sequence). Trimming took 2 bases from V and 4 from J, leaving 18 bases between them. The CDR3 consists of 17 residues. The CDR3, as DNA: TGTGCCAGCAGCTTACTTAGATTCCGGGAATCAGGAAACACCATATATTTT. Protein sequence: CASSLLRFRESGNTIYF.

The chain employs TRBV6-2 or TRBV6-3 and TRBJ2-1; 9 bases map to TRBD2. Germline loops: CDR1 MNHEY, CDR2 SVGEGT. There are 15 residues in the CDR3. The V and J ends lost 5 bases and 2 bases, in that order; junction bases with no gene match: 4. The CDR3 DNA reads TGTGCCAGCAGTCTAGCGGGGCTCACCTACAATGAGCAGTTCTTC. Its translation is CASSLAGLTYNEQFF.

The V gene is TRBV5-4, the J gene TRBJ2-5, with 8 bases identical to TRBD2. CDR3 length equals 14 residues. Germline V gene sequence: CDR1 SGHNT, CDR2 YYREEE (reference sequence). With 3 bases clipped from V and 3 bases from J, the junction kept 4 bases outside the gene matches. The CDR3 coding sequence is TGTGCCAGCAGCTCGGGGCGGGGGGAAGAGACCCAGTACTTC. It specifies CASSSGRGEETQYF.

This clone has a handful of counts. Other DNA variants within this sample encode the same CDR3. The rearrangement joins TRBV6-5 to TRBJ1-5, with 9 positions matching TRBD1. CDR1 and CDR2 (germline): MNHEY, SVGAGI. The CDR3 runs to 14 residues. With V trimmed by 7 bases and J by 4 bases, 5 bases remained unmatched. The CDR3: CASTPGQGNQPQHF. CDR3 DNA: TGTGCCAGCACCCCGGGACAGGGTAATCAGCCCCAGCATTTT.

This rearrangement joins TRBV5-1 to TRBJ2-7, with a tentative D call TRBD1 (5 bases). CDR3 length equals 11 residues. Germline values: CDR1 SGHRS, CDR2 YFSETQ. Trimming took off 6 bases at V and 3 bases at J, with 7 bases between the two ends. CDR3 bases: TGCGCCAGCACTCAGGGCTACGAGCAGTACTTC. Translating gives CASTQGYEQYF.

This sequence joins TRBV5-4 and TRBJ1-1, with D possibly matching TRBD1 (5 bases). The length of the CDR3 is 14 residues. Between the trimmed V and J ends, which lost 2 bases and 4 bases, there was a span of 12 bases. Per the germline V gene, CDR1 is SGHNT and CDR2 is YYREEE (reference sequence). The CDR3 is CASSFAGTGTEAFF. CDR3 DNA sequence: TGTGCCAGCAGCTTCGCGGGGACGGGCACTGAAGCTTTCTTT.

The V gene is TRBV5-4, the J gene TRBJ1-3; D possibly corresponds to TRBD1 (6 bases). This CDR3 has 16 amino acids. Germline V gene lookup returns CDR1 SGHNT and CDR2 YYREEE (reference sequence). Trimming stripped 4 bases from V and 1 base from J, with 15 bases between. The chain's CDR3 is CASSPAVGGSGNTIYF. Written as DNA, the CDR3 is TGTGCCAGCAGCCCTGCGGTAGGGGGTTCTGGAAACACCATATATTTT. Full variable domain (missing parts from reference TRBV5-4 and TRBJ1-3): ETGVTQSPTHLIKTRGQQVTLRCSSQSGHNTVSWYQQALGQGPQFIFQYYREEENGRGNFPPRFSGLQFPNYSSELNVNALELDDSALYLCASSPAVGGSGNTIYFGEGSWLTVV.

This clone showed up just once. The rearrangement links TRBV27 to TRBJ2-7; D gene ambiguous. Trimming removed 5 bases at V and 0 bases at J, with 5 bases between. The germline V gene has CDR1 MNHEY and CDR2 SMNVEV (reference sequence). The CDR3 is 12 residues long. The CDR3 region is CASSPSSYEQYF. CDR3 coding DNA: TGTGCCAGCAGTCCGAGCTCCTACGAGCAGTACTTC.

The chain is built from TRBV9 and TRBJ2-7; perhaps TRBD2 as D (7 bases). CDR1 is SGDLS, CDR2 YYNGEE, per germline. V was trimmed by 0 bases and J by 5 bases, leaving 12 bases between them. This CDR3 contains 14 residues. CDR3 nucleotide sequence: TGTGCCAGCAGCGTAGACGGGGGGCACGACGAGCAGTACTTC. Protein product: CASSVDGGHDEQYF.

V usage is TRBV27 and J usage is TRBJ1-3, with D possibly matching TRBD1 (5 bases). There are 17 residues in the CDR3. From germline, CDR1 is MNHEY and CDR2 SMNVEV (reference sequence). Trimming cost V 0 bases and J 2 bases, with 14 bases left between them. The CDR3 region is CASSLSPPRATGNTIYF. The CDR3 DNA reads TGTGCCAGCAGTTTATCGCCGCCCAGGGCGACTGGAAACACCATATATTTT.

The chain recombines TRBV18 with TRBJ2-7; 11 bases are a match to TRBD1. Trimming cost V 3 bases and J 3 bases; bases outside gene matches: 4. The CDR3 is 15 residues long. Germline values: CDR1 KGHSH, CDR2 LQKENI. The CDR3 reads CASSPGTGGFYEQYF. CDR3 DNA: TGTGCCAGCTCACCGGGGACAGGGGGTTTCTACGAGCAGTACTTC.

The CDR3 loop reads CAWRTGLPGTDTQYF. The CDR3 nucleotides read TGTGCCTGGAGGACGGGACTTCCAGGCACAGATACGCAGTATTTT. The rearrangement uses TRBV30 and TRBJ2-3; a possible D gene is TRBD2 (6 bases). From germline, CDR1 is GTSNPN and CDR2 SVGIG (reference sequence). The CDR3 is 15 amino acids. Between the trimmed V and J ends, which lost 3 bases and 1 base, there was a span of 14 bases. Together with reference TRBV30 and TRBJ2-3, the CDR3 gives the full variable domain: SQTIHQWPATLVQPVGSPLSLECTVEGTSNPNLYWYRQAAGRGLQLLFYSVGIGQISSEVPQNLSASRPQDRQFILSSKKLLLSDSGFYLCAWRTGLPGTDTQYFGPGTRLTVL.

This rearrangement joins TRBV7-8 to TRBJ2-1; 10 positions match TRBD2. CDR1 is SGHVS and CDR2 is FQNEAQ in the germline V gene. V trimming: 5 bases; J trimming: 1 base; junction bases outside the gene matches: 2. CDR3 length: 15 amino acids. Here the CDR3 reads CASSSGGASYNEQFF. Here the CDR3 DNA reads TGTGCCAGCAGCAGCGGGGGGGCATCCTACAATGAGCAGTTCTTC.

V gene TRBV5-3 combines with J gene TRBJ2-1; TRBD2 matches at 7 bases. TRBV5-3 is marked as an open reading frame, function uncertain. With 0 bases clipped from V and 7 bases from J, the junction kept 4 bases outside the gene matches. This CDR3 spans 14 amino acids. CDR3 residues: CARSLGLAWNEQFF. CDR3 DNA sequence: TGTGCCAGAAGCTTGGGACTAGCCTGGAATGAGCAGTTCTTC.

The J gene is TRBJ1-6, the V gene TRBV7-8; the match to TRBD1 covers 9 bases. J lost 9 bases, V lost 5 bases, and 8 bases had no gene match. Germline V gives CDR1 SGHVS, CDR2 FQNEAQ. This CDR3 is built from 15 residues. The CDR3 sequence: CASSIAYRGPSPLHF. DNA for the CDR3: TGTGCCAGCAGCATTGCTTACAGGGGGCCTTCACCCCTCCACTTT. Full variable domain (outside the CDR3, taken from reference TRBV7-8 and TRBJ1-6): GAGVSQSPRYKVAKRGQDVALRCDPISGHVSLFWYQQALGQGPEFLTYFQNEAQLDKSGLPSDRFFAERPEGSVSTLKIQRTQQEDSAVYLCASSIAYRGPSPLHFGNGTRLTVT.

This clone was detected once. This chain links TRBV7-2 with TRBJ2-3; TRBD2 matches 9 bases. The CDR3 is made up of 15 amino acids. Looked up from germline, CDR1 is SGHTA and CDR2 is FQGNSA. V was pared by 1 base and J by 6 bases, with 5 bases of the junction left unmatched. The CDR3 DNA reads as TGTGCCAGCAGCTTAGTAGCGGGGGAGGAGGATACGCAGTATTTT. This codes for CASSLVAGEEDTQYF.

This chain connects TRBV24-1 to TRBJ1-2; D may be TRBD1 (5 bases). V was shortened by 7 bases and J by 6 bases, with 14 bases between the two germline ends. The CDR3 length is 13 residues. Germline CDR1 is KGHDR and CDR2 is SFDVKD. The CDR3 reads CATSAGTLNGYTF. The CDR3 DNA sequence: TGTGCCACCAGCGCCGGGACTCTAAATGGCTACACCTTC.

The genes are TRBV5-1 and TRBJ2-5; no firm D call. Deletions cut 4 bases from V and 3 bases from J, with 4 bases between. Germline CDR1 SGHRS, CDR2 YFSETQ. The CDR3 totals 11 residues. The CDR3 reads CASSHKETQYF. Written as DNA, the CDR3 is TGCGCCAGCAGCCACAAAGAGACCCAGTACTTC.

This chain connects TRBV9 to TRBJ2-2, with D possibly matching TRBD1 (6 bases). Germline V gives CDR1 SGDLS, CDR2 YYNGEE. This CDR3 contains 17 residues. Trimming took off 4 bases at V and 5 bases at J, with 21 bases between the two ends. This chain's CDR3 is CASSTTSQGLSTGELFF. The CDR3 bases are TGTGCCAGCAGCACCACCTCACAGGGATTGAGTACCGGGGAGCTGTTTTTT.

The chain recombines TRBV27 with TRBJ2-7; maybe TRBD1 (5 bases). Germline V gene data show CDR1 as MNHEY and CDR2 as SMNVEV (reference sequence). The CDR3 contains 12 residues. Trimming shortened V by 2 bases and J by 6 bases, and 8 bases separated the two germline ends. CDR3 bases: TGTGCCAGCAGTTTACCAGGGCGCGAGCAGTACTTC. This codes for CASSLPGREQYF.

The rearrangement joins TRBV6-1 to TRBJ2-3; 9 bases align to TRBD1. V shed 7 bases, J shed 4 bases, and the junction held 6 bases outside the gene matches. The CDR3 sequence is 14 residues long. Germline V lookup: CDR1 MNHNS, CDR2 SASEGT. The CDR3 sequence is CASIRTGGADTQYF. In DNA, the CDR3 is TGTGCCAGCATCCGAACAGGGGGCGCAGATACGCAGTATTTT.

V gene TRBV29-1 combines with J gene TRBJ1-2; D gene uncertain. The CDR3 has 13 amino acids. Per the germline V gene, CDR1 is SQVTM and CDR2 is ANQGSEA. Trimming left V 3 bases short and J 0 bases short, with 8 bases between. The CDR3, as DNA: TGCAGCGTTGAGAATCAGGCTAACTATGGCTACACCTTC. Its protein product is CSVENQANYGYTF.

This clone was counted only a few times. The V and J genes are TRBV14 and TRBJ2-7; the D gene is possibly TRBD2 (5 bases). Germline CDR1 is SGHDN and CDR2 is FVKESK. The CDR3 has 16 amino acids. Deletions cut 0 bases from V and 0 bases from J, with 12 bases between. The CDR3 region has the DNA TGTGCCAGCAGCCAAGATGGCGGACTGGACTCCTACGAGCAGTACTTC. Amino acid sequence: CASSQDGGLDSYEQYF.

The gene calls are TRBV9 and TRBJ2-3; 8 bases map to TRBD2. Germline CDR1 is SGDLS and CDR2 is YYNGEE. The CDR3 covers 16 residues. With V trimmed by 4 bases and J by 0 bases, 7 bases remained unmatched. In nucleotides, the CDR3 is TGTGCCAGCAGCACAAAAGCGGGGGTGAGCACAGATACGCAGTATTTT. It is translated as CASSTKAGVSTDTQYF.